These 10 T cell receptor beta chains share one sample of origin, sequenced in a study (dated by TCRdb to between 2014 and 2016). Preparation of the library involved multiplex PCR. The data were produced on an Ion Torrent PGM. Adaptor-ligated barcode primers were used to amplify TRBV12-4/TRBJ1-2 clonotypes in the approximately 24-patient analysis. Using fastp trimming at Q25 and MiXCR clonotype assembly, TCRdb reanalyzed the public sequencing data and kept in-frame beta chains. Entries are consolidated by CDR3 protein sequence, retaining the most common genes and DNA. The sample table holds roughly 1,000 distinct CDR3 sequences, of which more than 5.5% were seen once. In total, the top ten clones hold roughly a sixth of the sample. Material for sequencing was memory CD4+ T cells sorted from blood. The cell subset or site label, as the study defines it: memory CD4+ T cells, CD4+CD45RO+CD25-. Receptors originate from a female donor with breast cancer.

In its sample, this clonotype is medium-sized (0.01 to 0.1%). The rearrangement links TRBV12-3 or TRBV12-4 to TRBJ1-2, with 7 nucleotides matching TRBD1. CDR3 length: 15 residues. The J segment lost 2 bases and the V segment lost 5 bases, leaving 8 bases of the junction unmatched. The DNA for the CDR3 is TGTGCCAGCAGTCCCGCGGGACAGCTGAACTATGGCTACACCTTC. This gives the protein CASSPAGQLNYGYTF.

Judged by abundance, this clonotype is medium-sized. The rearrangement links TRBV12-3 or TRBV12-4 to TRBJ1-2; D gene unclear. The length of the CDR3 is 13 residues. V was clipped by 6 bases and J by 1 base, with 9 bases between them. The CDR3 nucleotides read TGTGCCAGCAGGAAGCAGGATAACTATGGCTACACCTTC. Amino acids: CASRKQDNYGYTF.

This clonotype qualifies as medium-sized. The gene calls are TRBV12-3 or TRBV12-4 and TRBJ1-2, with TRBD1 matching over 8 bases. Trimming at V came to 4 bases and at J to 3 bases, leaving 4 bases not matched to a gene. CDR3 length equals 14 residues. The CDR3 protein is CASSSLTGDYGYTF. The CDR3 nucleotides read TGTGCCAGCAGTTCCTTGACAGGGGACTATGGCTACACCTTC.

The chain carries TRBV12-3 or TRBV12-4 and TRBJ1-2; a possible D gene is TRBD1 (6 bases). CDR3 length: 15 residues. With 5 bases removed from V and 0 bases from J, the gap between germline ends came to 13 bases. The DNA for the CDR3 is TGTGCCAGCAGTACCCGACAGGTCTCTAACTATGGCTACACCTTC. It codes for CASSTRQVSNYGYTF.

By share, this clonotype counts as medium-sized. CDR3 bases: TGTGCCAGCAGCTCGGCGCAGGTTGGCTACACCTTC. This encodes CASSSAQVGYTF. The chain has TRBV12-3 or TRBV12-4 and TRBJ1-2, with D unresolved. Trimming shortened V by 6 bases and J by 7 bases, and 12 bases separated the two germline ends. The CDR3 consists of 12 residues.

This clonotype is classed as medium-sized. This chain links TRBV12-3 or TRBV12-4 with TRBJ1-2; no reliable D call. The V end was cut by 2 bases, the J end by 10 bases, with 11 bases between. The CDR3 has 12 amino acids. The CDR3: CASSLNVQAYTF. The CDR3 DNA follows: TGTGCCAGCAGTTTAAACGTCCAAGCCTACACCTTC.

Only a few counts were recorded for this clonotype. A much more abundant neighbour one base away suggests this may be a read error. The chain recombines TRBV12-3 or TRBV12-4 with TRBJ1-2; 8 nucleotides agree with TRBD1. The CDR3 runs 15 residues. The V gene end was trimmed by 5 bases and the J gene end by 4 bases; junction bases not matched to a gene: 9. CDR3 DNA sequence: TGTGCCAGCAGTCTCCGCGGGACAGGCTTCTATGGCTACACCTTC. It yields the protein CASSLRGTGFYGYTF.

In its sample, this clonotype is medium-sized. The chain joins TRBV12-3 or TRBV12-4 to TRBJ1-2; D possibly corresponds to TRBD1 (5 bases). The CDR3 runs 12 residues. Trimming took 6 bases from V and 7 from J, leaving 12 bases between them. Here the CDR3 reads CASRSGLPGYTF. The CDR3 coding sequence is TGTGCCAGCAGGTCGGGACTTCCTGGCTACACCTTC.

This clonotype is judged large. V gene TRBV12-3 or TRBV12-4 combines with J gene TRBJ1-2, with 7 nucleotides matching TRBD1. V lost 3 bases and J lost 0; bases outside the gene matches: 4. The CDR3 loop spans 15 amino acids. Here the CDR3 reads CASSFQTGTNYGYTF. CDR3 sequence (DNA): TGTGCCAGCAGTTTTCAGACAGGGACTAACTATGGCTACACCTTC.

This clonotype is medium-sized (0.01 to 0.1%) in the sample. The gene calls are TRBV12-3 or TRBV12-4 and TRBJ1-2, with D unclear. V lost 6 bases, J lost 4 bases, and 12 bases lay in between. The CDR3 is made up of 13 amino acids. The CDR3 spells CASRSDWVYGYTF. CDR3 bases: TGTGCCAGCAGGTCGGACTGGGTCTATGGCTACACCTTC.